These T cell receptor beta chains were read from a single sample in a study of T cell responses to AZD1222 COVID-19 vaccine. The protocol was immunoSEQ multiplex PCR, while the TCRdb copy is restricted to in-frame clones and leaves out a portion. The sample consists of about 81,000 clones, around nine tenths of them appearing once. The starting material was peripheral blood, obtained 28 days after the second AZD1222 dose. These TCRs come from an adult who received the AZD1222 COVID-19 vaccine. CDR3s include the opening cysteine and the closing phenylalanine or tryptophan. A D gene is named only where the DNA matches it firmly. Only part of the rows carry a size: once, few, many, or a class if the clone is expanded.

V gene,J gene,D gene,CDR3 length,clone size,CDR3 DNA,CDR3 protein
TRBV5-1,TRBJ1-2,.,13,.,TGCGCCAGCAGCTTGAACCCGGGGCGGGGCTACACCTTC,CASSLNPGRGYTF
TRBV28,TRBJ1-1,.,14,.,TGTGCCAGCAGTTTACAGGGGCTAAGCACTGAAGCTTTCTTT,CASSLQGLSTEAFF
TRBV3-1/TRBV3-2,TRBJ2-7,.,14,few,TGTGCCAGCAGCAACGCTCTCGGAGGGAGCGAGCAGTACTTC,CASSNALGGSEQYF
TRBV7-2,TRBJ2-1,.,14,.,TGTGCCAGCAGCTTACAGGCAGGCCCACGGGAGCAGTTCTTC,CASSLQAGPREQFF
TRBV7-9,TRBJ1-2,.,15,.,TGTGCCAGCAGCCCCCCCGGGGGGGTGTCCTATGGCTACACCTTC,CASSPPGGVSYGYTF
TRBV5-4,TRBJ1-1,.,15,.,TGTGCCAGCAGCACACCCTCGACCATGAACACTGAAGCTTTCTTT,CASSTPSTMNTEAFF
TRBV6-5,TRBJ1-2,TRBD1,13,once,TGTGCCAGCATATCGGGACAGCTCTATGGCTACACCTTC,CASISGQLYGYTF
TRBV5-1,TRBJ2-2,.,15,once,TGCGCCAGCAGCTTGGGCAGCACGAGCGACGGGGAGCTGTTTTTT,CASSLGSTSDGELFF
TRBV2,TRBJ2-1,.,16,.,TGTGCCAGCAGTGACAGGACCTTTGGGTACAACAATGAGCAGTTCTTC,CASSDRTFGYNNEQFF
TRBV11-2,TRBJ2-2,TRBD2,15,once,TGTGCCAGCAGCCCGACTAGCGGGGGGACCGGGGAGCTGTTTTTT,CASSPTSGGTGELFF
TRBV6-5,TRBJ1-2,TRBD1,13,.,TGTGCCAGCAGCTCGGGACAGGGTGGGGGCTACACCTTC,CASSSGQGGGYTF
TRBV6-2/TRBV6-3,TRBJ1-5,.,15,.,TGTGCCAGCAGTCAATCCGGGACAAGCAATCAGCCCCAGCATTTT,CASSQSGTSNQPQHF
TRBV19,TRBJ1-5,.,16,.,TGTGCCAGTAGTATAGCGGTGGCAGGAGGCAATCAGCCCCAGCATTTT,CASSIAVAGGNQPQHF
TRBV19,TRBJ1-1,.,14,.,TGTGCCAGTAGGCTTTCCCCACAGAACACTGAAGCTTTCTTT,CASRLSPQNTEAFF
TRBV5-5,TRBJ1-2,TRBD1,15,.,TGTGCCAGCAGCTCTCGAAAACAGGGGACAAATGGCTACACCTTC,CASSSRKQGTNGYTF
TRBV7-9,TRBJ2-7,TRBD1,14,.,TGTGCCAGCAGCTTTGTCACAGGGGGCTCCGAGCAGTACTTC,CASSFVTGGSEQYF
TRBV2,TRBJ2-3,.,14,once,TGTGCCAGCAGAGGCGGTACCTCTGCAGATACGCAGTATTTT,CASRGGTSADTQYF
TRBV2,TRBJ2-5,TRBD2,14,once,TGTGCCAGCACCACTAGCGGGGGGCGGGAGACCCAGTACTTC,CASTTSGGRETQYF
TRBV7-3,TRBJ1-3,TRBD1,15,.,TGTGCCAGCAGCCTCCAGGGGGGCTCTGGAAACACCATATATTTT,CASSLQGGSGNTIYF
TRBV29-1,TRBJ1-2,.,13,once,TGCAGCGTTGAACCGGCGGGCCTCTATGGCTACACCTTC,CSVEPAGLYGYTF
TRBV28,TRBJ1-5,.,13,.,TGTGCCAGCAGTTTTTGGGGGGCTCAGCCCCAGCATTTT,CASSFWGAQPQHF
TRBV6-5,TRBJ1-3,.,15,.,TGTGCCAGCAGTAGGGGTACCCCCCGGCTAAACACCATATATTTT,CASSRGTPRLNTIYF
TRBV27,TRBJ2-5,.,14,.,TGTGCCAGCAGTTTATCGGTGACCCAAGAGACCCAGTACTTC,CASSLSVTQETQYF
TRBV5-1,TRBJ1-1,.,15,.,TGCGCCAGCAGCTTGGGTGGCCCCGGGGACACTGAAGCTTTCTTT,CASSLGGPGDTEAFF
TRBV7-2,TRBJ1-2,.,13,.,TGTGCCAGCAGCTTAGAGTGGGGGGCAAGAATTATCTTC,CASSLEWGARIIF
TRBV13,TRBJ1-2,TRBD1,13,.,TGTGCCAGCAGCCCGGGACAGAACTATGGCTACACCTTC,CASSPGQNYGYTF
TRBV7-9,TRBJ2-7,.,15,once,TGTGCCAGCAGCTCTAGGGACGGGGACTCCTACGAGCAGTACTTC,CASSSRDGDSYEQYF
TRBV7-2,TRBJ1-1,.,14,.,TGTGCCAGCAGCCCGGGATTCAGGAACACTGAAGCTTTCTTT,CASSPGFRNTEAFF
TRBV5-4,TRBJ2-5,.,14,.,TGTGCCAGCAGCACAGGCCTAAGACAAGAGACCCAGTACTTC,CASSTGLRQETQYF
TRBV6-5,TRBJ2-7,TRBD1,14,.,TGTGCCAGCAGTCCCCGGGACAGGACCTACGAGCAGTACTTC,CASSPRDRTYEQYF
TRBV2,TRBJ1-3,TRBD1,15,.,TGTGCCAGCAGAGAGCCCGGGACAGGGGTCCTGGCCATATATTTT,CASREPGTGVLAIYF
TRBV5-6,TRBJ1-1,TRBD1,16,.,TGTGCCAGCAGGATGGGGACAGGGAGCATGAACACTGAAGCTTTCTTT,CASRMGTGSMNTEAFF